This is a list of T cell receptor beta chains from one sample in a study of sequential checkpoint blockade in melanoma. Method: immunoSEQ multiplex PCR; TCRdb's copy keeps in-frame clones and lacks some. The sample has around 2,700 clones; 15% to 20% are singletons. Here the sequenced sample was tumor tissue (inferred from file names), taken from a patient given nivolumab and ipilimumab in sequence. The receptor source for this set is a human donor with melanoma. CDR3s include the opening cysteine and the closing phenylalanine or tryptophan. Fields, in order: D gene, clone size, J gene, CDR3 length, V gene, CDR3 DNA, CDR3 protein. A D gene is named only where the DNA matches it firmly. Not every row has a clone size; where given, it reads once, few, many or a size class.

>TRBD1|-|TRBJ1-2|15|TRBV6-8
TGTGCCAGCAGTTCACAACCGGGACAGAACTATGGCTACACCTTC
CASSSQPGQNYGYTF
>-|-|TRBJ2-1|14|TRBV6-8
TGTGCCAGCAGTTACGATCTAGGGCAGCCCGAGCAGTTCTTC
CASSYDLGQPEQFF
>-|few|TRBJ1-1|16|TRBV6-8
TGTGCCAGCAGTTACTCGAGAGGGACCCCGAACACTGAAGCTTTCTTT
CASSYSRGTPNTEAFF
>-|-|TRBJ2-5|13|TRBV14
TGTGCCAGCAGCCAAGGGGTACTGGAGACCCAGTACTTC
CASSQGVLETQYF
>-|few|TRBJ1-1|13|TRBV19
TGTGCCAGTAGTATTTTGTGGAACACTGAAGCTTTCTTT
CASSILWNTEAFF
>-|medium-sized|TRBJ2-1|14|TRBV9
TGTGCCAGCAGCGTAGGGGGCAGTCCCAATGAGCAGTTCTTC
CASSVGGSPNEQFF
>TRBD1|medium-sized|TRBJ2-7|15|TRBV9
TGTGCCAGCAGCGCCGAACAGGGGGCTCGTCGAGAGCAGTACTTC
CASSAEQGARREQYF
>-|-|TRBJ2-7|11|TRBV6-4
TGTGCCAGCAGTAACCGGGCTCATCAGTACTTC
CASSNRAHQYF
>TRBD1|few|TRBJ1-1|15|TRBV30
TGTGCCTGGAGTGTAGGCGGAACAGGGGGCGAGGTATCTTTCTTT
CAWSVGGTGGEVSFF
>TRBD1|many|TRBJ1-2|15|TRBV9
TGTGCCAGCAGCGTAGGTGGGACAGCTATAGGTGGCTACACCTTC
CASSVGGTAIGGYTF
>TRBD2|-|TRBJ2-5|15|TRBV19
TGTGCCAGTAGCACGGGGGGGGGCCCACAAGAGACCCAGTACTTC
CASSTGGGPQETQYF
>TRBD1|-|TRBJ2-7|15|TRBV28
TGTGCCAGCAGTGTAACAGGGGAGAGGTCCTACGAGCAGTACTTC
CASSVTGERSYEQYF
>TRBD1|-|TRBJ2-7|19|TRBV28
TGTGCCAGCAGCGCTCCCGGGACAGGGGTTCTCATTTTCTCCTACGAGCAGTACTTC
CASSAPGTGVLIFSYEQYF
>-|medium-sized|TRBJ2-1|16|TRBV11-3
TGTGCCAGCAGCGACCGGACAGTCTACGCTTACAATGAGCAGTTCTTC
CASSDRTVYAYNEQFF
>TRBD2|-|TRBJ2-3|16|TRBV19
TGTGCCAGTAGTATAGGGAGCGGGGGGGCAGGAGATACGCAGTATTTT
CASSIGSGGAGDTQYF
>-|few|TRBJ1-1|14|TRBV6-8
TGTGCCAGCAGTTACGCGCATCAAGGGGCTGAAGCTTTCTTT
CASSYAHQGAEAFF
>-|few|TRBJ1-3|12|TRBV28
TGTGCCAGCAGACACTCTGGAAACACCATATATTTT
CASRHSGNTIYF
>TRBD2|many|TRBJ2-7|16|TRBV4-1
TGCGCCAGCAGCCAAGGGGCTAGCGGGGGAACCTACGAGCAGTACTTC
CASSQGASGGTYEQYF
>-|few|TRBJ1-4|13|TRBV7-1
TGTGCCAGCAGCTTAATTTCAGGGCTCAAACTGTTTTTT
CASSLISGLKLFF
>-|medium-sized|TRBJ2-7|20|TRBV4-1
TGCGCCAGCAGCCAAGATTACGAAAGTACGGGGCGACAGGATACCTACGAGCAGTACTTC
CASSQDYESTGRQDTYEQYF
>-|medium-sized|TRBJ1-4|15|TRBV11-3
TGTGCCAGCAGCTCCGGTAAAGGGATTTATGAAAAACTGTTTTTT
CASSSGKGIYEKLFF
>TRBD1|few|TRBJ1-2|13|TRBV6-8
TGTGCCAGCAGTGACTCGACAGGGGGCGGCTACACCTTC
CASSDSTGGGYTF
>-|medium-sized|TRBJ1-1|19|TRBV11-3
TGTGCCAGCAGCTTATGGGGCCCTGGTGTGGGTTCCCTGAACACTGAAGCTTTCTTT
CASSLWGPGVGSLNTEAFF
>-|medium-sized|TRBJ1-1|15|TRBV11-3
TGTGCCAGCAGCTTAGTTCGGGGGAAGAACACTGAAGCTTTCTTT
CASSLVRGKNTEAFF
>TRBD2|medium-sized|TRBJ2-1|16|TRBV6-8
TGTGCCAGCAGTCACACTAGCGGGGGCTCCTACAATGAGCAGTTCTTC
CASSHTSGGSYNEQFF
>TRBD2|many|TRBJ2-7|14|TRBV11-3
TGTGCCAGCAGCTTAGGGAGCGGGGTCTGGGAGCAGTACTTC
CASSLGSGVWEQYF
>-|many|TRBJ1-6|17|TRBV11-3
TGTGCCAGCAGCGGCCTAACAGGGAACTCCTATAATTCACCCCTCCACTTT
CASSGLTGNSYNSPLHF
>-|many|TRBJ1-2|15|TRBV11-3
TGTGCCAGCAGCCCCCTCCCCGGGCCAACCTATGGCTACACCTTC
CASSPLPGPTYGYTF
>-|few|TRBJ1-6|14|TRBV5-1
TGCGCCAGCAGCTTGGGGGGGGCCAATTCACCCCTCCACTTT
CASSLGGANSPLHF
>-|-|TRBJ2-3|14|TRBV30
TGTGCCTGGAGGGGTCCACCCCGGGGAGATACGCAGTATTTT
CAWRGPPRGDTQYF
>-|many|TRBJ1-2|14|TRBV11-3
TGTGCCAGCAGCTTAGTTGGGAACCTCTATGGCTACACCTTC
CASSLVGNLYGYTF
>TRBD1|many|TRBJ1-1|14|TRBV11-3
TGTGCCAGCAGCTCGAGGGGGCCGAACACTGAAGCTTTCTTT
CASSSRGPNTEAFF
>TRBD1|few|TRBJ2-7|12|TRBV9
TGTGCCAGCCGGACAGGAACCTACGAGCAGTACTTC
CASRTGTYEQYF
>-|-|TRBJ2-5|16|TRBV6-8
TGTGCCAGCAGTTACGCCTGGACAGTAGGACAAGAGACCCAGTACTTC
CASSYAWTVGQETQYF
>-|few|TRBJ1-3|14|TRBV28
TGTGCCAGCAGGATGAGGAGCTCTGGAAACACCATATATTTT
CASRMRSSGNTIYF
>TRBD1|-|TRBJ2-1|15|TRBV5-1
TGCGCCAGCAGCTTGGAGGACAGGGGTATAGATGAGCAGTTCTTC
CASSLEDRGIDEQFF
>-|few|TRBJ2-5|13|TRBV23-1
TGCGCCAGCAGCTTAACTAGAGGGGAGACCCAGTACTTC
CASSLTRGETQYF
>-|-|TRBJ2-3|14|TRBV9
TGTGCCAGCAGCGTAGAACTTAGCGGAAATACGCAGTATTTT
CASSVELSGNTQYF
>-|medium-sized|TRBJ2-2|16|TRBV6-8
TGTGCCAGCAGTTACTCGGTATTATTGAACACCGGGGAGCTGTTTTTT
CASSYSVLLNTGELFF
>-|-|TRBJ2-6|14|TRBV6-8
TGTGCCAGCAACCCCATCTCTGGGGCCAACGTCCTGACTTTC
CASNPISGANVLTF
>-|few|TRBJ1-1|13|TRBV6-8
TGTGCCAGCGCCCGCGGGGCGAACACTGAAGCTTTCTTT
CASARGANTEAFF
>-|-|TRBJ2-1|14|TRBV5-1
TGCGCCAGCAGCTTGCAGAGCTCCTACAATGAGCAGTTCTTC
CASSLQSSYNEQFF
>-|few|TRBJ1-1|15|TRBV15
TGTGCCACCAGCAGAGATCCTCGTGGGGACACTGAAGCTTTCTTT
CATSRDPRGDTEAFF
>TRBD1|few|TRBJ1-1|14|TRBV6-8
TGTGCCACCACCGGGACAGTCGTCGGGACTGAAGCTTTCTTT
CATTGTVVGTEAFF
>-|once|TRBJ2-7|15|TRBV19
TGTGCCAGTAGTGCCGGGGTGGTTGGATCCTACGAGCAGTACTTC
CASSAGVVGSYEQYF
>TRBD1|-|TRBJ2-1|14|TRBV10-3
TGTGCCATCGAGGACAGGGGGGCACGCAATGAGCAGTTCTTC
CAIEDRGARNEQFF
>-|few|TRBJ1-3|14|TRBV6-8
TGTGCCAGCAGGAACAGGGAAGGTGGAAACACCATATATTTT
CASRNREGGNTIYF
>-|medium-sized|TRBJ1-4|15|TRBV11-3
TGTGCCAGCAGCTTATTTTCCCAGGGCAGGGAAAAACTGTTTTTT
CASSLFSQGREKLFF
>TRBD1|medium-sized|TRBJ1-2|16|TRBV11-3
TGTGCCAGCAGCCCAGGACAGGGGGCTAGGAACTATGGCTACACCTTC
CASSPGQGARNYGYTF
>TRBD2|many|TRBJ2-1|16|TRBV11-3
TGTGCCAGCAGCCCAGGGAGCGGGGGGGCCTACAATGAGCAGTTCTTC
CASSPGSGGAYNEQFF
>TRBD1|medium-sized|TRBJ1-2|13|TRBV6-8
TGTGCCAGCTTCCCATATGGAGGGGGCGGCTACACCTTC
CASFPYGGGGYTF
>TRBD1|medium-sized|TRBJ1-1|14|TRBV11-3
TGTGCCAGCAGCGCTCCAGGGGGTGGGCCTGAAGCTTTCTTT
CASSAPGGGPEAFF
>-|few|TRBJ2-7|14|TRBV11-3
TGTGCCAGCAGCTCCACGGTAGGAAACTACGAGCAGTACTTC
CASSSTVGNYEQYF
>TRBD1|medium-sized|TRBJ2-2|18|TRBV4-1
TGCGCCAGCAGCGGTGTACAGGGGGCGCTAGTTTTGGCCGGGGAGCTGTTTTTT
CASSGVQGALVLAGELFF
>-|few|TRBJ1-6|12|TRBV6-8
TGTGCCAGCAGTTACTCGAATTCACCCCTCCACTTT
CASSYSNSPLHF
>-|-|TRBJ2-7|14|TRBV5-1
TGCGCCAGCAGCTCGGGACCAGCGGTCTCCGAGCAGTACTTC
CASSSGPAVSEQYF
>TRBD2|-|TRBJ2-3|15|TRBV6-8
TGTGCCAGCAGTGGACTAGCGGGGGGGCCAGATACGCAGTATTTT
CASSGLAGGPDTQYF
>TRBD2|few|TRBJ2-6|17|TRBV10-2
TGCGCCAGCAGTGAGAATAGCGGGGGGTCTGGGGCCAACGTCCTGACTTTC
CASSENSGGSGANVLTF
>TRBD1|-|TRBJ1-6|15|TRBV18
TGTGCCAGCTCACCAGGACAGGGAACCATGGCACCCCTCCACTTT
CASSPGQGTMAPLHF
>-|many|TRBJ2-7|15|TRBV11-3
TGTGCCAGCAGCCCCGGCCGGACTCGACAACACGAGCAGTACTTC
CASSPGRTRQHEQYF